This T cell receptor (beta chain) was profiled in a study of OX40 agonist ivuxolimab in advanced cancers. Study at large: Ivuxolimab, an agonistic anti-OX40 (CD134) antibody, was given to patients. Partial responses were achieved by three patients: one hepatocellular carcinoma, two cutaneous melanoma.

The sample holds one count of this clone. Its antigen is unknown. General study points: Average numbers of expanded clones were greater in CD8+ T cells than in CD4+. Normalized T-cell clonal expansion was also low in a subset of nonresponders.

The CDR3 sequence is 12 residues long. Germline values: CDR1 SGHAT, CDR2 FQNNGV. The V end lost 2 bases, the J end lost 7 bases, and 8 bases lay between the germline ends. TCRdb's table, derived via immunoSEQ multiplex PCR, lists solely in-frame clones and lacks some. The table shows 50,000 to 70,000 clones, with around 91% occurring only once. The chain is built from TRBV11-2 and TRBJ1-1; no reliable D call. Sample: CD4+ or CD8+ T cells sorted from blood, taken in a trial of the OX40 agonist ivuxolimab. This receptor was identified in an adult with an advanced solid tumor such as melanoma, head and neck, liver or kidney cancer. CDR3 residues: CASSLSTDEAFF. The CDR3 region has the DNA TGTGCCAGCAGCTTAAGCACGGATGAAGCTTTCTTT.